The 20 T cell receptor beta chains reported below all come from one sample, sequenced in a study of T cells after yellow fever vaccination. From the 5' RACE reads, TCRdb called clonotypes with MiXCR, one entry per CDR3 protein. The sample contains 25,000 to 30,000 distinct CDR3 sequences, about 5% of which appear only once. The sample was CD8+ T cells sorted from PBMCs, taken 10 days after the yellow fever booster vaccination. The receptors come from a man aged 25-45 years who received the YFV17D yellow fever vaccine.

This clonotype has just a few counts. The chain links TRBV18 to TRBJ2-2, with 8 bases identical to TRBD1. Germline loops: CDR1 KGHSH, CDR2 LQKENI. The ends lost 3 bases at V and 7 bases at J; junction bases unmatched: 4. The CDR3 spans 14 residues. CDR3 loop: CASSPDRVNGELFF. In DNA, the CDR3 is TGTGCCAGCTCACCGGACAGGGTCAACGGGGAGCTGTTTTTT.

Regarding this clonotype: It may be a read error: a sequence one base away is much more abundant. This chain connects TRBV20-1 to TRBJ1-1; 8 bases are shared with TRBD1. V lost 3 bases and J lost 5; bases outside the gene matches: 5. The CDR3 consists of 13 residues. CDR1 is DFQATT and CDR2 is SNEGSKA in the germline V gene (reference sequence). CDR3: CSASQGALTEAFF. CDR3 DNA sequence: TGCAGTGCTAGTCAGGGGGCGTTAACTGAAGCTTTCTTT.

This clonotype was seen ten or more times. The genes are TRBV12-3 or TRBV12-4 and TRBJ2-7; TRBD2 is a possible D gene (6 bases). Trimming took 2 bases from V and 3 from J, leaving 17 bases between them. The CDR3 has 16 residues. The DNA of the CDR3 is TGTGCCAGCAGTTTAAATTCAGTGCGGGAAGTCTACGAGCAGTACTTC. It specifies CASSLNSVREVYEQYF.

In this sample, this clonotype turned up many times. The J gene is TRBJ2-2, the V gene TRBV7-8, with D possibly being TRBD1 or TRBD2 (5 bases each). Trimming shortened V by 5 bases and J by 3 bases, and 16 bases separated the two germline ends. This CDR3 region has 16 residues. The germline gives CDR1 SGHVS, CDR2 FQNEAQ. This chain's CDR3 is CASSDQGDGYTGELFF. Here the CDR3 DNA reads TGTGCCAGCAGCGACCAAGGGGACGGGTACACCGGGGAGCTGTTTTTT.

This clonotype occurred many times. The chain joins TRBV7-2 to TRBJ2-1, with D possibly being TRBD2 (6 bases). There are 15 residues in the CDR3. Germline CDR1 is SGHTA and CDR2 is FQGNSA. V shed 5 bases and J shed 7 bases, with 18 bases lying between them. The CDR3 nucleotides read TGTGCCAGCAGCCTGGGCCAGGGAGGAGGGAATGAGCAGTTCTTC. Protein product: CASSLGQGGGNEQFF.

In its sample, this clonotype was seen many times. The chain couples TRBV6-5 to TRBJ1-1; D ambiguous. This CDR3 is built from 14 residues. The germline CDR1 and CDR2 sequences are MNHEY and SVGAGI. V lost 2 bases, J lost 0 bases, and 7 bases lay in between. CDR3 residues: CASSYGPVNTEAFF. In DNA, the CDR3 is TGTGCCAGCAGTTACGGGCCCGTGAACACTGAAGCTTTCTTT.

This clonotype has just a few counts. The rearrangement links TRBV13 to TRBJ2-7, with 12 positions matching TRBD1. V dropped 6 bases and J dropped 6; count of bases not matched to a gene: 9. This CDR3 has 15 amino acids. Germline CDR1 PRHDT, CDR2 FYEKMQ (reference sequence). The DNA of the CDR3 is TGTGCCAGCAGTTTCCCGGGACAGGGGGCTGGCGAGCAGTACTTC. Translation: CASSFPGQGAGEQYF.

With respect to this clonotype: The junction and the germline gene differ at one end; a read error may be behind it. The V and J genes are TRBV3-1 and TRBJ2-1, with TRBD2 matching over 11 bases. Germline values: CDR1 LGHDT, CDR2 YNNKEL (reference sequence). This CDR3 has 17 residues. The CDR3 here is CATSQVGSSGGYNEQFF. In DNA, the CDR3 is TGTGCCACCAGCCAAGTTGGGTCTAGCGGGGGGTACAATGAGCAGTTCTTC.

This clonotype was detected ten times or more. The V gene is TRBV6-5, the J gene TRBJ2-7, with a weak D call TRBD2 (6 bases). The V gene lost 4 bases and the J gene lost 1 base, with 11 bases spanning the gap. CDR1 is MNHEY and CDR2 is SVGAGI in the germline V gene. This CDR3 comprises 14 residues. The CDR3 nucleotides are TGTGCCAGCAGTTCCAGCGGGCCGTCCTACGAGCAGTACTTC. This codes for CASSSSGPSYEQYF.

This clonotype has ten or more counts. This chain joins TRBV15 and TRBJ2-4; TRBD1 aligns across 7 bases. This CDR3 is 15 amino acids long. V was pared by 3 bases and J by 5 bases, with 7 bases of the junction left unmatched. From germline, CDR1 is LNHNV and CDR2 YYDKDF (reference sequence). The CDR3 spells CATSRSTGAQNIQYF. The CDR3 region has the DNA TGTGCCACCAGCAGGAGTACAGGGGCGCAAAACATTCAGTACTTC.

This clonotype was picked up many times. The chain couples TRBV4-1 to TRBJ2-7, with D unclear. The V gene lost 1 base and the J gene lost 5 bases, with 9 bases spanning the gap. Germline values: CDR1 MGHRA, CDR2 YSYEKL. CDR3 size: 13 residues. The chain's CDR3 is CASSQGERHEQYF. For the CDR3, the DNA is TGCGCCAGCAGCCAAGGGGAAAGACACGAGCAGTACTTC.

This clonotype occurred many times. The V and J genes are TRBV20-1 and TRBJ2-4; the match to TRBD1 covers 7 bases. CDR1 and CDR2 (germline): DFQATT, SNEGSKA (reference sequence). The CDR3 loop spans 14 amino acids. The trim removed 4 bases at V and 5 bases at J, leaving 8 bases unmatched. DNA of the CDR3: TGCAGTGCTACAAATCGACAGGGCGAAAACATTCAGTACTTC. This codes for CSATNRQGENIQYF.

This clonotype was detected ten times or more. The chain carries TRBV29-1 and TRBJ2-7, with D perhaps matching TRBD2 (6 bases). V was trimmed by 1 base and J by 6 bases, leaving 10 bases between them. The V gene's germline CDR1 is SQVTM and CDR2 ANQGSEA. There are 12 residues in the CDR3. The CDR3 reads CSVEVRGAEQYF. The CDR3 bases are TGCAGCGTTGAAGTACGCGGGGCCGAGCAGTACTTC.

This clonotype was detected ten times or more. The V and J genes are TRBV10-1 and TRBJ2-5; 10 bases line up with TRBD2. The CDR3 is 16 amino acids. Germline-derived CDR1 and CDR2 are WNHNN and SYGVQD (reference sequence). V lost 2 bases to trimming and J lost 5 bases; unmatched junction nucleotides: 8. CDR3 sequence (DNA): TGCGCCAGCAGTGAGGGAGGACTAGCGGCCGGGGAGACCCAGTACTTC. This encodes CASSEGGLAAGETQYF.

The sample holds many counts of this clonotype. The V call is TRBV7-2, the J call TRBJ2-7, with D possibly being TRBD1 or TRBD2 (5 bases each). Germline V gene data show CDR1 as SGHTA and CDR2 as FQGNSA. V dropped 3 bases and J dropped 4 bases, with 10 bases sitting between them. The CDR3 has 13 amino acids. The CDR3 region has the DNA TGTGCCAGCAGCTTTGGGGGTTCGTACGAGCAGTACTTC. It codes for CASSFGGSYEQYF. Complete variable domain (other parts from reference TRBV7-2 and TRBJ2-7): GAGVSQSPSNKVTEKGKDVELRCDPISGHTALYWYRQSLGQGLEFLIYFQGNSAPDKSGLPSDRFSAERTGGSVSTLTIQRTQQEDSAVYLCASSFGGSYEQYFGPGTRLTVT.

This clonotype was counted ten times or more. The V call is TRBV4-2, the J call TRBJ1-2; no clear D gene. This CDR3 is built from 16 residues. V was clipped by 0 bases and J by 0 bases, with 11 bases between them. CDR1 LGHNA and CDR2 YNFKEQ come from the germline V gene. The CDR3 is CASSQEESGPNYGYTF. The CDR3 region has the DNA TGTGCCAGCAGCCAAGAAGAGTCAGGACCTAACTATGGCTACACCTTC.

In this sample, this clonotype turned up many times. This rearrangement joins TRBV4-3 to TRBJ2-3; a weak D match, TRBD1 (5 bases). The ends were cut back, 0 bases at V and 7 bases at J, with 8 bases in the middle. Per germline, CDR1 LGHNA and CDR2 YSLEER. The CDR3 consists of 13 residues. The CDR3 DNA is TGCGCCAGCAGCCAAGAGCAGGGCAATACGCAGTATTTT. Amino acids: CASSQEQGNTQYF.

Notes on this clonotype: This could be a read error, since a much larger clone is one nucleotide away. This chain links TRBV4-2 with TRBJ2-1; D is ambiguous. The CDR3 consists of 15 residues. The germline gives CDR1 LGHNA, CDR2 YNFKEQ. The ends were cut back, 1 base at V and 8 bases at J, with 15 bases in the middle. The CDR3 DNA reads TGTGCCAGCAGCCAAGTTTCACAGCCTTGGGATGAGCAGTTCTTC. Translation: CASSQVSQPWDEQFF.

This clonotype was picked up many times. The rearrangement joins TRBV6-1 to TRBJ2-7; TRBD1 agrees at 7 bases. Germline V gives CDR1 MNHNS, CDR2 SASEGT. The ends lost 5 bases at V and 2 bases at J; junction bases unmatched: 6. The CDR3 contains 14 residues. In DNA form, the CDR3 reads TGTGCCAGCAGTCAGGGGGTTGGGGCCTACGAGCAGTACTTC. It encodes CASSQGVGAYEQYF.

In this sample, this clonotype turned up many times. The chain joins TRBV27 to TRBJ2-2, with TRBD2 identical over 8 bases. The length of the CDR3 is 14 residues. Germline lookup yields CDR1 MNHEY and CDR2 SMNVEV (reference sequence). Germline trimming cut 5 bases from V and 4 bases from J; bases unmatched to any gene: 3. The CDR3 DNA is TGTGCCAGCAGTCCAGCGGGAGTCACCGGGGAGCTGTTTTTT. It specifies CASSPAGVTGELFF.